The 29 T cell receptor beta chains below were found in one sample sequenced in a study of beta chain features in type 1 diabetes. Whole-study findings and limits: Across all four CD4+ subsets, people with type 1 diabetes showed modestly shorter TCRB CDR3s.

Isolated RNA was reverse transcribed in full, so expressed TCRB transcripts were sequenced. TCRdb's copy holds only in-frame clones and misses some; the assay was immunoSEQ multiplex PCR. The data contain about 160,000 clones, about a tenth of them singletons. Their target antigens are unknown. Sequencing used central memory CD4+ T cells from blood. These receptors came from a man aged 30 to 45 with type 1 diabetes.

The chain combines TRBV28 with TRBJ1-1; D is unclear. Trimming took 3 bases from V and 1 from J, leaving 9 bases between them. Germline CDR1 reads MDHEN; CDR2 reads SYDVKM. This CDR3 has 14 amino acids. The DNA for the CDR3 is TGTGCCAGCAGTTTGTTGGCTGGGAACACTGAAGCTTTCTTT. Translation gives CASSLLAGNTEAFF.

This clone was seen only a few times. The CDR3 DNA is TGTGCCAGCAGCTTAGCGCGCGGCGGGGAGCTGTTTTTT. Residues: CASSLARGGELFF. The rearrangement uses TRBV7-9 and TRBJ2-2; D gene ambiguous. Germline CDR1 is SEHNR and CDR2 is FQNEAQ (reference sequence). V lost 0 bases and J lost 7, with 6 bases in between. This CDR3 is built from 13 residues.

This clone was seen a few times. The chain has TRBV9 and TRBJ2-7; TRBD1 aligns across 8 bases. CDR1 is SGDLS, CDR2 YYNGEE, per germline. The CDR3 contains 15 residues. V lost 0 bases to trimming and J lost 6 bases; unmatched junction nucleotides: 8. CDR3 sequence (DNA): TGTGCCAGCAGCGTAGGACAGGGGAGAGGGTTCGAGCAGTACTTC. This sequence encodes CASSVGQGRGFEQYF.

This clone was found a few times. The rearrangement uses TRBV28 and TRBJ1-5, with a tentative D call TRBD1 (6 bases). The CDR3 runs to 12 residues. Germline V gene lookup returns CDR1 MDHEN and CDR2 SYDVKM. V dropped 7 bases and J dropped 10 bases, with 14 bases sitting between them. In DNA, the CDR3 is TGTGCCAGCAATCTCAGGGGCAATCCCCAGCATTTT. Translation: CASNLRGNPQHF.

This clone turned up a few times. The chain combines TRBV19 with TRBJ2-5, with TRBD1 matching over 9 bases. After removal of 2 bases from V and 10 bases from J, the junction contained 11 bases not matched to a gene. Looked up from germline, CDR1 is LNHDA and CDR2 is SQIVND (reference sequence). This CDR3 contains 15 residues. This CDR3 reads CASSISGQGRRDQYF. The CDR3 region has the DNA TGTGCCAGTAGTATATCCGGACAGGGGAGAAGGGACCAGTACTTC. The full variable domain, its missing parts supplied by reference TRBV19 and TRBJ2-5, is DGGITQSPKYLFRKEGQNVTLSCEQNLNHDAMYWYRQDPGQGLRLIYYSQIVNDFQKGDIAEGYSVSREKKESFPLTVTSAQKNPTAFYLCASSISGQGRRDQYFGPGTRLLVL.

V usage is TRBV5-6 and J usage is TRBJ2-1; possibly TRBD1 for D (6 bases). The CDR3 consists of 15 residues. CDR1 is SGHDT and CDR2 is YYEEEE in the germline V gene. The V gene lost 4 bases and the J gene lost 6 bases, with 17 bases spanning the gap. The DNA for the CDR3 is TGTGCCAGCAGCACCACAGGGTTCCGAGTCAATGAGCAGTTCTTC. Residues: CASSTTGFRVNEQFF.

This clone was picked up a small number of times. The chain carries TRBV9 and TRBJ2-2; D unresolved. CDR1 is SGDLS, CDR2 YYNGEE, per germline. Trimming shortened V by 1 base and J by 6 bases, and 4 bases separated the two germline ends. The length of the CDR3 is 12 residues. The CDR3 coding sequence is TGTGCCAGCAGCGTATTAGCCGGGGAGCTGTTTTTT. It encodes CASSVLAGELFF.

This clone was seen a handful of times. The rearrangement joins TRBV27 to TRBJ1-5; D not certain. Per germline, CDR1 MNHEY and CDR2 SMNVEV (reference sequence). The CDR3 runs to 16 residues. The ends were cut back, 2 bases at V and 6 bases at J, with 17 bases in the middle. In DNA form, the CDR3 reads TGTGCCAGCAGTTTAATGTCGGGAGGGTTGGGTCAGCCCCAGCATTTT. Protein: CASSLMSGGLGQPQHF.

This chain links TRBV29-1 with TRBJ2-4; 9 bases fit TRBD2. V lost 6 bases to trimming and J lost 6 bases; unmatched junction nucleotides: 9. The germline gives CDR1 SQVTM, CDR2 ANQGSEA. The CDR3 contains 14 residues. CDR3 protein: CSVRTSELRNIQYF. DNA for the CDR3: TGCAGCGTCCGGACTAGCGAGCTAAGAAACATTCAGTACTTC.

This clone was seen only a few times. The J gene is TRBJ2-2, the V gene TRBV29-1, with D perhaps matching TRBD2 (5 bases). CDR1 is SQVTM and CDR2 is ANQGSEA in the germline V gene. Trimming cost V 4 bases and J 3 bases, with 15 bases left between them. The CDR3 loop spans 15 amino acids. Here the CDR3 reads CSVGSEAAHTGELFF. CDR3 sequence (DNA): TGCAGCGTTGGGTCGGAGGCCGCACACACCGGGGAGCTGTTTTTT.

This clone was observed a few times. The V gene is TRBV7-2, the J gene TRBJ1-2; no reliable D call. The CDR3 is 15 residues long. Germline V CDR1 and CDR2: SGHTA, FQGNSA. The V end lost 5 bases, the J end lost 3 bases, and 16 bases lay between the germline ends. This chain's CDR3 is CASSPYLVLDYGYTF. The CDR3 bases are TGTGCCAGCAGCCCTTACTTGGTTTTAGACTATGGCTACACCTTC.

As concerns this clone: The same CDR3 arises from other DNA sequences in this sample as well. The chain employs TRBV5-1 and TRBJ2-7; 8 positions agree with TRBD1. The CDR3 has 14 residues. Germline CDR1 reads SGHRS; CDR2 reads YFSETQ. V gave up 4 bases and J gave up 0 bases; unmatched junction bases: 3. The CDR3 loop is CASSPGQASYEQYF. The DNA for the CDR3 is TGCGCCAGCAGCCCGGGACAGGCCTCCTACGAGCAGTACTTC.

This clone has a handful of counts. The V call is TRBV5-1, the J call TRBJ1-1, with 8 bases aligning to TRBD1. V was pared by 4 bases and J by 3 bases, with 8 bases of the junction left unmatched. The CDR3 loop spans 15 amino acids. The germline V gene has CDR1 SGHRS and CDR2 YFSETQ. The CDR3 DNA sequence: TGCGCCAGCAGCGGTCAGGGGGCGGGGGACACTGAAGCTTTCTTT. Its translation is CASSGQGAGDTEAFF.

J is TRBJ1-5 and V is TRBV6-5; the match to TRBD1 covers 8 bases. V was clipped by 6 bases and J by 4 bases; unmatched bases: 5. This CDR3 is built from 14 residues. Germline-derived CDR1 and CDR2 are MNHEY and SVGAGI. The CDR3 spells CASSPGQENQPQHF. CDR3 nucleotides: TGTGCCAGCAGCCCGGGACAGGAGAATCAGCCCCAGCATTTT.

This sequence joins TRBV9 and TRBJ2-3; no clear D. Germline V gene sequence: CDR1 SGDLS, CDR2 YYNGEE. This CDR3 is built from 14 residues. The V end was cut by 0 bases, the J end by 4 bases, with 9 bases between. The CDR3 sequence is CASSVGVGPDTQYF. In nucleotides, the CDR3 is TGTGCCAGCAGCGTAGGCGTTGGGCCAGATACGCAGTATTTT.

This clone has just a few counts. The V and J genes are TRBV9 and TRBJ2-1, with a possible D match to TRBD2 (6 bases). Trimming stripped 3 bases from V and 2 bases from J, with 12 bases between. The CDR3 sequence is 15 residues long. Germline CDR1 is SGDLS and CDR2 is YYNGEE. The CDR3 DNA sequence: TGTGCCAGCAGCGCTTATCCGGGAGCCTACAATGAGCAGTTCTTC. It yields the protein CASSAYPGAYNEQFF. Full variable domain (missing parts from reference TRBV9 and TRBJ2-1): DSGVTQTPKHLITATGQRVTLRCSPRSGDLSVYWYQQSLDQGLQFLIQYYNGEERAKGNILERFSAQQFPDLHSELNLSSLELGDSALYFCASSAYPGAYNEQFFGPGTRLTVL.

This sequence joins TRBV5-1 and TRBJ2-1; a weak D match, TRBD1 (6 bases). Trimming shortened V by 0 bases and J by 8 bases, and 15 bases separated the two germline ends. The CDR3 is 15 residues long. CDR1 is SGHRS, CDR2 YFSETQ, per germline. For the CDR3, the DNA is TGCGCCAGCAGCTTGGAACAGGGTTTGGTCGATGAGCAGTTCTTC. Its protein product is CASSLEQGLVDEQFF.

This sequence joins TRBV10-3 and TRBJ2-5, with D tentatively TRBD2 (5 bases). The CDR3 is 13 residues long. The germline CDR1 and CDR2 sequences are ENHRY and SYGVKD. V shed 2 bases and J shed 4 bases, with 8 bases lying between them. The CDR3 sequence is CAISEGEGETQYF. The DNA of the CDR3 is TGTGCCATCAGTGAGGGCGAGGGAGAGACCCAGTACTTC.

The chain joins TRBV19 to TRBJ2-1, with a possible D match to TRBD1 (5 bases). The CDR3 has 16 amino acids. V gave up 9 bases and J gave up 0 bases, with 18 bases separating them. Looked up from germline, CDR1 is LNHDA and CDR2 is SQIVND (reference sequence). The CDR3 region has the DNA TGTGCCAGCTCTATACAGGCCCATGGCTCCTACAATGAGCAGTTCTTC. It encodes CASSIQAHGSYNEQFF.

This rearrangement joins TRBV5-1 to TRBJ2-1; weak D call: TRBD1 (6 bases). The CDR3 covers 13 residues. V lost 1 base and J 8 bases, leaving 10 bases between the germline ends. Looked up from germline, CDR1 is SGHRS and CDR2 is YFSETQ. The CDR3 reads CASSLYRDDEQFF. The DNA for the CDR3 is TGCGCCAGCAGCTTGTACAGGGACGATGAGCAGTTCTTC.

This clone has a handful of counts. J is TRBJ2-5 and V is TRBV5-1; D gene uncertain. The CDR3 runs to 12 residues. Per the germline V gene, CDR1 is SGHRS and CDR2 is YFSETQ. With 5 bases removed from V and 2 bases from J, the gap between germline ends came to 7 bases. As DNA, the CDR3 is TGCGCCAGCAGTTACAGTCAAGAGACCCAGTACTTC. It encodes CASSYSQETQYF.

This sequence joins TRBV18 and TRBJ2-3, with 14 bases fitting TRBD2. Germline CDR1 and CDR2: KGHSH and LQKENI. The CDR3 is 15 residues long. The V gene end was trimmed by 4 bases and the J gene end by 7 bases; junction bases not matched to a gene: 4. CDR3 region: CASSRLAGGPYTQYF. The DNA for the CDR3 is TGTGCCAGCTCACGACTAGCGGGAGGGCCATATACGCAGTATTTT. Looking up the rest from reference TRBV18 and TRBJ2-3 gives the full variable domain: NAGVMQNPRHLVRRRGQEARLRCSPMKGHSHVYWYRQLPEEGLKFMVYLQKENIIDESGMPKERFSAEFPKEGPSILRIQQVVRGDSAAYFCASSRLAGGPYTQYFGPGTRLTVL.

This clone was counted between two and nine times. The chain uses TRBV28 and TRBJ1-5; TRBD1 might be the D (5 bases). This CDR3 spans 15 amino acids. Germline CDR1 and CDR2: MDHEN and SYDVKM. The V end was cut by 2 bases, the J end by 7 bases, with 15 bases between. The CDR3 reads CASSLEAGFRQPQHF. CDR3 DNA: TGTGCCAGCAGTTTAGAGGCAGGGTTTCGGCAGCCCCAGCATTTT. Together with reference TRBV28 and TRBJ1-5, the CDR3 gives the full variable domain: DVKVTQSSRYLVKRTGEKVFLECVQDMDHENMFWYRQDPGLGLRLIYFSYDVKMKEKGDIPEGYSVSREKKERFSLILESASTNQTSMYLCASSLEAGFRQPQHFGDGTRLSIL.

This clone turned up a few times. The chain is built from TRBV2 and TRBJ2-7; D is ambiguous. Trimming stripped 8 bases from V and 8 bases from J, with 19 bases between. This CDR3 region has 13 residues. Germline V gene data show CDR1 as SNHLY and CDR2 as FYNNEI. The CDR3 DNA is TGTGCCAGCCGGGTAGACCCAATCAGTCAGCAGTACTTC. This gives the protein CASRVDPISQQYF.

Only a few counts were recorded for this clone. The V gene is TRBV4-1, the J gene TRBJ2-5; 12 nucleotides align to TRBD2. Trimming at V came to 1 base and at J to 5 bases, leaving 8 bases not matched to a gene. Germline V CDR1 and CDR2: MGHRA, YSYEKL. The CDR3 runs 17 residues. In DNA form, the CDR3 reads TGCGCCAGCAGCCAAGCCCCGCTAGCGGGAGGGCAGGAGACCCAGTACTTC. Its translation: CASSQAPLAGGQETQYF.

In its sample, this clone was seen a few times. The chain combines TRBV5-1 with TRBJ2-1, with 9 bases that match TRBD2. Trimming cost V 1 base and J 3 bases; bases outside gene matches: 5. The length of the CDR3 is 16 residues. The germline V gene encodes CDR1 SGHRS and CDR2 YFSETQ. CDR3 amino acids: CASSLTSSGIYNEQFF. The CDR3 DNA is TGCGCCAGCAGCTTGACATCTAGCGGGATCTACAATGAGCAGTTCTTC.

A note on this clone: A read error may account for a junction end that differs from germline. The chain is built from TRBV2 and TRBJ1-2; D remains unclear. CDR3 size: 12 residues. Germline CDR1 and CDR2: SNHLY and FYNNEI. The CDR3 region has the DNA TGTGCCAGCAGTGATGGAGACCTCCCCACAAACTTC. Translating it yields CASSDGDLPTNF.

The sample holds a few counts of this clone. The rearrangement links TRBV29-1 to TRBJ2-6; tentative D call: TRBD1 (6 bases). Germline V gives CDR1 SQVTM, CDR2 ANQGSEA. The CDR3 consists of 15 residues. V was shortened by 4 bases and J by 0 bases, with 10 bases between the two germline ends. CDR3: CSVGQVRSGANVLTF. As DNA, the CDR3 is TGCAGCGTTGGACAGGTTCGCTCTGGGGCCAACGTCCTGACTTTC.

The chain carries TRBV18 and TRBJ1-1; no clear D. CDR3 length: 14 amino acids. The germline V and J ends were trimmed by 0 bases and 10 bases, with 15 bases remaining between them. Germline CDR1 KGHSH, CDR2 LQKENI. This CDR3 reads CASSPPSGGYAAFF. The DNA of the CDR3 is TGTGCCAGCTCACCACCGAGTGGAGGTTATGCAGCTTTCTTT.